This T cell receptor (beta chain) was profiled in a study of cytomegalovirus exposure and HLA in healthy donors. Study results and caveats: Researchers catalogued over 150 TCR beta chains as cytomegalovirus-associated. Roughly uniform sequencing depth across donors was assumed, possibly incorrectly.

The PCR was carried out with 60 Vbeta primers and 13 Jbeta primers. TCRdb's table, derived via immunoSEQ multiplex PCR, lists solely in-frame clones and lacks some. The sample carries 220,000 or so clones, around 86% recorded once. The sample holds a few counts of this clone. What it binds is not known. Germline values: CDR1 GTSNPN, CDR2 SVGIG (reference sequence). The CDR3 has 13 residues. V was clipped by 3 bases and J by 4 bases, with 10 bases between them. Sequenced sample: PBMCs. The chain employs TRBV30 and TRBJ2-1; perhaps TRBD2 as D (5 bases). The origin of this receptor is a woman aged 40-49 years in good health and CMV-seronegative. The CDR3 loop is CAWSLRVYNEQFF. The CDR3 coding sequence is TGTGCCTGGAGCCTGAGGGTTTACAATGAGCAGTTCTTC.